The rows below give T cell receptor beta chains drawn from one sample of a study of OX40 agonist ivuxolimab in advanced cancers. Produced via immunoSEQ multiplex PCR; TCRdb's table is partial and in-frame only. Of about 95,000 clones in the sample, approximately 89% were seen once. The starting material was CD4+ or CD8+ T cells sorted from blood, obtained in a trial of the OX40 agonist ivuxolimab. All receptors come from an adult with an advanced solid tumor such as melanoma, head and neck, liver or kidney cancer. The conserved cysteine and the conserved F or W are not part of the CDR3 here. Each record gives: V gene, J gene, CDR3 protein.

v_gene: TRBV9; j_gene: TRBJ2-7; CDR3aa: ASSVSPPYEQY
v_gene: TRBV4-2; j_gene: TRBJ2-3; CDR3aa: ASSQDRDTQY
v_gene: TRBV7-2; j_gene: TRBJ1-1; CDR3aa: ASSFPTGNTEAF
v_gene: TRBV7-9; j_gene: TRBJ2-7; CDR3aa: ASSRTGGSYEQY
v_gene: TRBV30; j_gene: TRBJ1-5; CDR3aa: AWSVPGGEGNQPQH
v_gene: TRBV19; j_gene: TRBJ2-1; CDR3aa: ASRSSGTGYNEQF
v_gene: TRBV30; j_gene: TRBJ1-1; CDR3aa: AWESGLLKGNTEAF
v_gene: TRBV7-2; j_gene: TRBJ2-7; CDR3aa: ASSLVTGRSSEQY
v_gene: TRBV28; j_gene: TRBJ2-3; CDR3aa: ASRDPTDTQY
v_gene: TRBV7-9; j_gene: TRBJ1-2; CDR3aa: ASSFGGAELYGYT
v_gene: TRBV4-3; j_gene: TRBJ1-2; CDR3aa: ASSQEEDRVKGYT